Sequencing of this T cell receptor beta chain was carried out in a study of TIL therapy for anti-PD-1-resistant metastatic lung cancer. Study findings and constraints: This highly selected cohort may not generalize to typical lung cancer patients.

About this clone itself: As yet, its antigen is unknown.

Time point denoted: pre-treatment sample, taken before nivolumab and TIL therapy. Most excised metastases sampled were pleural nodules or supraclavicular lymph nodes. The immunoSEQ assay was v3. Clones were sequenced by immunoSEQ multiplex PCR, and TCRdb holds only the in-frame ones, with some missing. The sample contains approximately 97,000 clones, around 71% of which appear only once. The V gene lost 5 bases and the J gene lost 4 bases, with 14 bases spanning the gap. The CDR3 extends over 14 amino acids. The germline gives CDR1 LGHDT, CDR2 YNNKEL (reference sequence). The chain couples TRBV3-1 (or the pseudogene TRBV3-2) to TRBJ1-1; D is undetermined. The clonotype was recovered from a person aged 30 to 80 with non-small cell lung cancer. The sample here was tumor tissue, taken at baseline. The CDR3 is CASSSFGAGTEAFF. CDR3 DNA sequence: TGTGCCAGCAGCTCATTCGGCGCGGGCACTGAAGCTTTCTTT.